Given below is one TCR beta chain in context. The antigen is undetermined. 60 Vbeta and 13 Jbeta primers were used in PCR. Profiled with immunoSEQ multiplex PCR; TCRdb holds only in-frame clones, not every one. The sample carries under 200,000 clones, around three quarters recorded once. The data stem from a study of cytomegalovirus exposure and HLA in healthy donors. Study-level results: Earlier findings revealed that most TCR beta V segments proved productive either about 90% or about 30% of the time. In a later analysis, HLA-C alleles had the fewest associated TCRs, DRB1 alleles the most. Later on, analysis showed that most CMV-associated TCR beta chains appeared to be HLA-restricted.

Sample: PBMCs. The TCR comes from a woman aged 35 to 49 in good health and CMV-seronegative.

CDR3 sequence: CASSPRTVSYEQYF. In DNA form, the CDR3 reads TGTGCCAGCAGCCCCCGGACAGTTTCCTACGAGCAGTACTTC. The rearrangement uses TRBV7-2 and TRBJ2-7, with a tentative D call TRBD1 (6 bases). V was pared by 5 bases and J by 1 base, with 12 bases between. Germline V gene sequence: CDR1 SGHTA, CDR2 FQGNSA. The length of the CDR3 is 14 residues. The whole variable domain, remainder taken from reference TRBV7-2 and TRBJ2-7, is GAGVSQSPSNKVTEKGKDVELRCDPISGHTALYWYRQSLGQGLEFLIYFQGNSAPDKSGLPSDRFSAERTGGSVSTLTIQRTQQEDSAVYLCASSPRTVSYEQYFGPGTRLTVT.